Listed below are T cell receptor beta chains from one sample, sequenced in a study of blood T cell repertoires in COVID-19. Produced via immunoSEQ multiplex PCR; TCRdb's table is partial and in-frame only. This sample carries around 250,000 clones, about 83% of them seen once, and the ten largest clones take approximately 1.5%. Material for sequencing was peripheral blood. These receptors were obtained from a woman aged 35 to 49 who had recovered from COVID-19. CDR3s include the opening cysteine and the closing phenylalanine or tryptophan. A D gene is named only where the DNA matches it firmly. Size tells how often a clone was seen (once, few, many) or the class of an expanded clone, and some rows leave it out.

TRBJ1-6 | - | - | TRBV3-1/TRBV3-2 | TGTGCCAGCAGCCAACGGGATAACTATAATTCACCCCTCCACTTT | CASSQRDNYNSPLHF
TRBJ1-1 | TRBD1 | - | TRBV11-2 | TGTGCCAGCAGCCAACGGACAGGGGCCATGAACACTGAAGCTTTCTTT | CASSQRTGAMNTEAFF
TRBJ1-5 | TRBD1 | - | TRBV27 | TGTGCCAGCAGTTTCCGGGACAGGAATCAGCCCCAGCATTTT | CASSFRDRNQPQHF
TRBJ2-3 | TRBD2 | - | TRBV30 | TGTGCCTGGAGTGTCTCTGCGGGGGGGCGGGGTACGCAGTATTTT | CAWSVSAGGRGTQYF
TRBJ2-7 | TRBD2 | - | TRBV6-4 | TGTGCCAGCAGCGTCCTAGCGGGGGGCGCCTACGAGCAGTACTTC | CASSVLAGGAYEQYF
TRBJ2-7 | TRBD1 | once | TRBV5-6 | TGTGCCAGCAGCTTCACCCTGACAGGGGGATTGTCCTACGAGCAGTACTTC | CASSFTLTGGLSYEQYF
TRBJ1-1 | TRBD1 | - | TRBV24-1 | TGTGCCACCAGTACGACGGGGACAGGGGGAGTCGAGCATGAAGCTTTCTTT | CATSTTGTGGVEHEAFF
TRBJ1-5 | TRBD1 | - | TRBV2 | TGTGCCAGCAGGGATTGGACAGGAGCCCATCAGCCCCAGCATTTT | CASRDWTGAHQPQHF
TRBJ1-2 | - | - | TRBV7-2 | TGTGCCAGCAGCTTAGCGGACAGACGGGGCTACACCTTC | CASSLADRRGYTF
TRBJ1-6 | - | - | TRBV18 | TGTGCCAGCTCACCCCCAGCAGGAGGCTCTTCGTCCCTCCACTTT | CASSPPAGGSSSLHF
TRBJ1-2 | - | - | TRBV19 | TGTGCCAGTAGTATGGTTCCGCAGCGGGGCTACACCTTC | CASSMVPQRGYTF
TRBJ2-3 | TRBD2 | - | TRBV18 | TGTGCCAGCTCACCAATGACTAGCGGGGGGGCAGATACGCAGTATTTT | CASSPMTSGGADTQYF
TRBJ1-2 | TRBD1 | - | TRBV11-2 | TGTGCCAGCAGCATCCGGACAGGAGGTCGCCTCTATGGTGGCTACACCTTC | CASSIRTGGRLYGGYTF
TRBJ1-2 | TRBD1 | - | TRBV29-1 | TGCAGCGTTGGAGGCAGGGGGGCCTATGGCTACACCTTC | CSVGGRGAYGYTF
TRBJ1-4 | - | - | TRBV5-1 | TGCGCCAGCAGCACGACGGGGGGTACGAGGGAAAAACTGTTTTTT | CASSTTGGTREKLFF
TRBJ1-6 | TRBD1 | - | TRBV6-5 | TGTGCGCTCAAGGGGGCGAACGATAATTCACCCCTCCACTTT | CALKGANDNSPLHF
TRBJ1-4 | TRBD1 | - | TRBV5-1 | TGCGCCAGCAGCTGGGGACAGGCGGAAAAACTGTTTTTT | CASSWGQAEKLFF
TRBJ1-1 | - | - | TRBV2 | TGTGCCAGCAGTGAAGGGGGTAGGGGGAGCACTGAAGCTTTCTTT | CASSEGGRGSTEAFF
TRBJ1-1 | TRBD1 | - | TRBV10-1 | TGCGCCAGCAGTGCTTACAGGGGGGAGACTGAAGCTTTCTTT | CASSAYRGETEAFF
TRBJ1-5 | - | - | TRBV27 | TGTGCCAGCAGTTTCCAAGGGGCGGGCAATCAGCCCCAGCATTTT | CASSFQGAGNQPQHF
TRBJ2-2 | - | few | TRBV30 | TGTGCCGGGGGTCCGCGGTCCGGGGAGCTGTTTTTT | CAGGPRSGELFF
TRBJ2-3 | TRBD2 | once | TRBV5-1 | TGCGCCAGCAGCTTGGTACTAGCGGGGGGCACAGATACGCAGTATTTT | CASSLVLAGGTDTQYF
TRBJ1-5 | - | once | TRBV28 | TGTGCCAGCAGTTCACCCAGGGTTTGGCAGCCCCAGCATTTT | CASSSPRVWQPQHF
TRBJ2-2 | TRBD2 | - | TRBV3-1/TRBV3-2 | TGTGCCAGCAGCCAAGAAGGACTAGCCACGGCATCCGGGGAGCTGTTTTTT | CASSQEGLATASGELFF
TRBJ2-5 | TRBD1 | once | TRBV14 | TGTGCCAGCAGCCAAGAAATTCGGACAGGGGGCCCCAAGACCCAGTACTTC | CASSQEIRTGGPKTQYF
TRBJ2-5 | - | - | TRBV7-9 | TGTGCCAGCAGCTTAGCGGGGGCAACCTCACAAGAGACCCAGTACTTC | CASSLAGATSQETQYF
TRBJ1-1 | - | few | TRBV11-1 | TGTGCCAGCAGTTCGGCTGCAGGGTCAACTGAAGCTTTCTTT | CASSSAAGSTEAFF
TRBJ1-1 | TRBD1 | once | TRBV27 | TGTGCCAGCAAGGACAGGGGGGGGACTGAAGCTTTCTTT | CASKDRGGTEAFF
TRBJ1-5 | - | - | TRBV10-3 | TGTGCCATCAGCGGGGACAATCAGCCCCAGCATTTT | CAISGDNQPQHF
TRBJ1-2 | TRBD1 | - | TRBV5-4 | TGTGCCAGCACCTTAGCCAACTGGGACAGTAACTATGGCTACACCTTC | CASTLANWDSNYGYTF